The 20 T cell receptor beta chains below were found in one sample sequenced in a study of T cells after posttransplantation cyclophosphamide. The protocol was immunoSEQ multiplex PCR, while the TCRdb copy is restricted to in-frame clones and leaves out a portion. Among roughly 49,000 clones listed, just over 85% were seen once. Sequencing used PBMCs. All receptors derive from a man younger than 45 with a blood cancer, CMV-positive, and with a related stem cell donor.

The chain has TRBV7-2 and TRBJ2-1, with D perhaps TRBD2 (5 bases). The V gene's germline CDR1 is SGHTA and CDR2 FQGNSA. The CDR3 runs 17 residues. V lost 0 bases to trimming and J lost 2 bases, with 14 bases between them. This CDR3 is CASSLAFPLGAYNEQFF. CDR3 sequence (DNA): TGTGCCAGCAGCTTAGCGTTCCCCCTCGGGGCCTACAATGAGCAGTTCTTC.

V and J are TRBV7-9 and TRBJ2-1; no clear D. The CDR3 spans 14 residues. CDR1 SEHNR and CDR2 FQNEAQ come from the germline V gene (reference sequence). The germline V and J ends were trimmed by 7 bases and 0 bases, with 10 bases remaining between them. CDR3 nucleotides: TGTGCCAGCAAAATCACGAGCTCCTACAATGAGCAGTTCTTC. This gives the protein CASKITSSYNEQFF.

The chain combines TRBV4-1 with TRBJ1-4; TRBD1 agrees at 11 bases. The V gene end was trimmed by 2 bases and the J gene end by 7 bases; junction bases not matched to a gene: 3. The CDR3 runs to 15 residues. The V gene's germline CDR1 is MGHRA and CDR2 YSYEKL. The CDR3 DNA reads TGCGCCAGCAGCCAAATCGGGACAGGGGGTGAAAAACTGTTTTTT. As protein: CASSQIGTGGEKLFF.

This clone was counted only a few times. The J gene is TRBJ1-5, the V gene TRBV2; perhaps TRBD1 as D (6 bases). There are 14 residues in the CDR3. Per germline, CDR1 SNHLY and CDR2 FYNNEI. V lost 4 bases, J lost 2 bases, and 9 bases lay in between. CDR3 sequence: CASSGQAGNQPQHF. The CDR3 DNA follows: TGTGCCAGCAGTGGACAGGCTGGCAATCAGCCCCAGCATTTT.

The genes are TRBV5-1 and TRBJ1-1, with D unclear. The V and J ends lost 5 bases and 4 bases respectively, with 12 bases between them. CDR3 length: 13 amino acids. Germline V lookup: CDR1 SGHRS, CDR2 YFSETQ. CDR3 loop: CASSSPGSTEAFF. CDR3 coding DNA: TGCGCCAGCAGTTCACCGGGTTCCACTGAAGCTTTCTTT.

V usage is TRBV18 and J usage is TRBJ2-1, with 12 bases identical to TRBD2. The CDR3 consists of 14 residues. V lost 3 bases and J lost 8; bases outside the gene matches: 2. Germline CDR1 is KGHSH and CDR2 is LQKENI. As DNA, the CDR3 is TGTGCCAGCTCACCGAGGACTAGCGGGGATGAGCAGTTCTTC. Translation gives CASSPRTSGDEQFF.

The genes are TRBV2 and TRBJ2-1, with 8 bases that match TRBD1. Germline V CDR1 and CDR2: SNHLY, FYNNEI. V was pared by 4 bases and J by 7 bases, with 3 bases of the junction left unmatched. The CDR3 has 13 residues. DNA of the CDR3: TGTGCCAGCAGTGGTGACAGGGGAAATGAGCAGTTCTTC. Translating it yields CASSGDRGNEQFF.

The chain carries TRBV28 and TRBJ2-6; possibly TRBD2 for D (5 bases). The CDR3 is 18 residues long. V shed 3 bases and J shed 4 bases, with 19 bases lying between them. Germline assignment: CDR1 MDHEN and CDR2 SYDVKM. CDR3 in DNA: TGTGCCAGCAGTTTCTATATGGGAGTTCGGAGGGGGGCCAACGTCCTGACTTTC. It encodes CASSFYMGVRRGANVLTF.

The gene calls are TRBV15 and TRBJ1-2, with unresolved D. Deletions cut 0 bases from V and 0 bases from J, with 14 bases between. CDR1 LNHNV and CDR2 YYDKDF come from the germline V gene (reference sequence). CDR3 size: 17 residues. The CDR3 protein is CATSREALEEANYGYTF. The CDR3 DNA reads as TGTGCCACCAGCAGAGAAGCGCTGGAGGAAGCTAACTATGGCTACACCTTC.

The chain combines TRBV5-6 with TRBJ1-4; D is undetermined. The V gene's germline CDR1 is SGHDT and CDR2 YYEEEE. This CDR3 has 15 amino acids. The ends were cut back, 0 bases at V and 6 bases at J, with 12 bases in the middle. CDR3 loop: CASSLDAGHDEKLFF. The CDR3 coding sequence is TGTGCCAGCAGCTTGGACGCGGGCCATGATGAAAAACTGTTTTTT.

This clone was seen once. The genes are TRBV11-3 and TRBJ2-1, with D perhaps matching TRBD2 (6 bases). The germline V and J ends were trimmed by 5 bases and 4 bases, with 18 bases remaining between them. CDR1 and CDR2 from the germline V gene are SGHNT and YENEEA. The CDR3 length is 16 residues. The chain's CDR3 is CASSELSSESYNEQFF. The CDR3 nucleotides read TGTGCCAGCAGCGAATTATCTAGCGAGAGTTACAATGAGCAGTTCTTC.

This clone was counted only a few times. The gene calls are TRBV7-8 and TRBJ1-4; D gene unclear. V was trimmed by 5 bases and J by 0 bases, leaving 10 bases between them. CDR1 SGHVS and CDR2 FQNEAQ come from the germline V gene. This CDR3 comprises 15 residues. The CDR3 DNA sequence: TGTGCCAGCAGCCACCGGAGACCAACTAATGAAAAACTGTTTTTT. Translation: CASSHRRPTNEKLFF. The full variable domain, with the rest looked up from reference TRBV7-8 and TRBJ1-4, is GAGVSQSPRYKVAKRGQDVALRCDPISGHVSLFWYQQALGQGPEFLTYFQNEAQLDKSGLPSDRFFAERPEGSVSTLKIQRTQQEDSAVYLCASSHRRPTNEKLFFGSGTQLSVL.

This clone showed up just once. J is TRBJ1-5 and V is TRBV27, with 9 positions matching TRBD1. V trimming: 4 bases; J trimming: 6 bases; junction bases outside the gene matches: 4. CDR3 length: 14 amino acids. Germline V CDR1 and CDR2: MNHEY, SMNVEV (reference sequence). For the CDR3, the DNA is TGTGCCAGCAGTTCACAGGGGGCGATTCAGCCCCAGCATTTT. This sequence encodes CASSSQGAIQPQHF.

The gene calls are TRBV9 and TRBJ2-7; 7 bases are a match to TRBD2. Germline CDR1 reads SGDLS; CDR2 reads YYNGEE. Trimming cost V 4 bases and J 4 bases; bases outside gene matches: 8. This CDR3 spans 14 amino acids. CDR3 DNA: TGTGCCAGCAGCCCCAGCGGGACTGTTTACGAGCAGTACTTC. It yields the protein CASSPSGTVYEQYF.

J is TRBJ2-3 and V is TRBV5-1; 10 positions match TRBD2. This CDR3 has 16 residues. Germline lookup yields CDR1 SGHRS and CDR2 YFSETQ. V shed 0 bases, J shed 1 base, and the junction held 2 bases outside the gene matches. DNA for the CDR3: TGCGCCAGCAGCTTGGTAGCGGGAGGTCGCACAGATACGCAGTATTTT. Translating gives CASSLVAGGRTDTQYF.

This rearrangement joins TRBV5-1 to TRBJ1-1, with 9 nucleotides matching TRBD1. The V gene's germline CDR1 is SGHRS and CDR2 YFSETQ. V gave up 1 base and J gave up 1 base; unmatched junction bases: 2. CDR3 length: 15 amino acids. CDR3 region: CASSLLTGGNTEAFF. CDR3 sequence (DNA): TGCGCCAGCAGCTTGCTGACAGGGGGGAACACTGAAGCTTTCTTT. Full variable domain (remainder filled in from reference TRBV5-1 and TRBJ1-1): KAGVTQTPRYLIKTRGQQVTLSCSPISGHRSVSWYQQTPGQGLQFLFEYFSETQRNKGNFPGRFSGRQFSNSRSEMNVSTLELGDSALYLCASSLLTGGNTEAFFGQGTRLTVV.

The chain recombines TRBV4-1 with TRBJ1-3, with 7 bases aligning to TRBD1. Looked up from germline, CDR1 is MGHRA and CDR2 is YSYEKL. J was trimmed by 4 bases and V by 4 bases; bases with no gene match: 13. This CDR3 has 17 amino acids. This CDR3 is CASSPAKARQGGNTIYF. CDR3 sequence (DNA): TGCGCCAGCAGCCCCGCCAAAGCTAGACAGGGCGGAAACACCATATATTTT.

This chain uses TRBV30 with TRBJ2-2; possible D gene TRBD1, 5 bases. Trimming removed 1 base at V and 2 bases at J, with 14 bases between. There are 16 residues in the CDR3. The V gene's germline CDR1 is GTSNPN and CDR2 SVGIG (reference sequence). CDR3 bases: TGTGCCTGGAGTGAATTTGGACATTTTAACACCGGGGAGCTGTTTTTT. It codes for CAWSEFGHFNTGELFF.

CDR3 in DNA: TGCAGCGCCGGACAGTACAATGAGCAGTTCTTC. It codes for CSAGQYNEQFF. The rearrangement uses TRBV29-1 and TRBJ2-1; a weak D match, TRBD1 (6 bases). V was shortened by 7 bases and J by 4 bases, with 8 bases between the two germline ends. Germline loops: CDR1 SQVTM, CDR2 ANQGSEA. The CDR3 covers 11 residues.

This clone was seen only once. The rearrangement links TRBV2 to TRBJ2-2; 7 bases line up with TRBD2. Germline V gene data show CDR1 as SNHLY and CDR2 as FYNNEI. V shed 6 bases, J shed 1 base, and the junction held 8 bases outside the gene matches. The CDR3 totals 16 residues. CDR3 region: CASSSWGGVNTGELFF. The CDR3 DNA reads as TGTGCCAGCAGCTCATGGGGGGGAGTGAACACCGGGGAGCTGTTTTTT.